These T cell receptor beta chains were read from a single sample in a study of post-analysis software for immune sequencing data. TCRdb analysed the PCR reads with MiXCR anew, one entry per CDR3 protein. Here the sample spans about 820,000 distinct CDR3 sequences, under 70% being singletons. Source material: blood. These receptors were collected from a girl aged 5 to 17 with multiple sclerosis. Both conserved end residues are part of each CDR3. A D gene is named only where the DNA matches it firmly. A row's size may be missing; if present it is once, few, many or a size class.

CDR3 length: 14; clone size: few; D gene: -; J gene: TRBJ2-5; V gene: TRBV5-6; CDR3 protein: CASSIDATQETQYF; CDR3 DNA: TGTGCCAGCAGTATTGACGCAACCCAAGAGACCCAGTACTTC
CDR3 length: 14; clone size: -; D gene: -; J gene: TRBJ2-7; V gene: TRBV10-3; CDR3 protein: CAISEGVGAYEQYF; CDR3 DNA: TGTGCCATCAGTGAAGGCGTAGGAGCTTACGAGCAGTACTTC
CDR3 length: 17; clone size: -; D gene: -; J gene: TRBJ1-2; V gene: TRBV7-2; CDR3 protein: CASSPWTLTVNNYGYTF; CDR3 DNA: TGTGCCAGCAGCCCCTGGACCCTGACAGTTAATAACTATGGCTACACCTTC
CDR3 length: 13; clone size: -; D gene: TRBD1; J gene: TRBJ1-2; V gene: TRBV5-1; CDR3 protein: CASSPDRPNGYTF; CDR3 DNA: TGCGCCAGCAGCCCGGACAGGCCAAACGGCTACACCTTC
CDR3 length: 15; clone size: -; D gene: TRBD2; J gene: TRBJ2-5; V gene: TRBV2; CDR3 protein: CASTRGLAAQETQYF; CDR3 DNA: TGTGCCAGCACCAGAGGACTAGCGGCGCAAGAGACCCAGTACTTC
CDR3 length: 13; clone size: -; D gene: -; J gene: TRBJ2-7; V gene: TRBV6-6; CDR3 protein: CASSFALRHEQYF; CDR3 DNA: TGTGCCAGCAGTTTCGCCCTCCGGCACGAGCAGTACTTC
CDR3 length: 14; clone size: -; D gene: -; J gene: TRBJ1-1; V gene: TRBV2; CDR3 protein: CASSEWEDNTEAFF; CDR3 DNA: TGTGCCAGCAGTGAATGGGAGGACAACACTGAAGCTTTCTTT
CDR3 length: 12; clone size: -; D gene: -; J gene: TRBJ2-7; V gene: TRBV7-2; CDR3 protein: CASSLGGKIQYF; CDR3 DNA: TGTGCCAGCAGCTTAGGCGGAAAAATTCAGTACTTC
CDR3 length: 15; clone size: few; D gene: -; J gene: TRBJ1-6; V gene: TRBV27; CDR3 protein: CASSTPRQENSPLHF; CDR3 DNA: TGTGCCAGCAGTACTCCTCGACAGGAGAATTCACCCCTCCACTTT
CDR3 length: 15; clone size: -; D gene: TRBD2; J gene: TRBJ2-1; V gene: TRBV12-3/TRBV12-4; CDR3 protein: CASIRSSGSYNEQFF; CDR3 DNA: TGTGCCAGCATCCGCTCTAGCGGGAGTTACAATGAGCAGTTCTTC
CDR3 length: 14; clone size: -; D gene: TRBD1; J gene: TRBJ2-7; V gene: TRBV6-1; CDR3 protein: CAGSKGQGTYEQYF; CDR3 DNA: TGTGCCGGTTCAAAGGGACAGGGTACCTACGAGCAGTACTTC
CDR3 length: 18; clone size: few; D gene: -; J gene: TRBJ2-5; V gene: TRBV5-6; CDR3 protein: CASSSALQGTWGQETQYF; CDR3 DNA: TGTGCCAGCAGCTCAGCCCTCCAGGGTACCTGGGGGCAAGAGACCCAGTACTTC
CDR3 length: 15; clone size: -; D gene: -; J gene: TRBJ2-7; V gene: TRBV3-1; CDR3 protein: CASSQRVESIREQYF; CDR3 DNA: TGTGCCAGCAGCCAGCGAGTTGAGAGCATACGGGAGCAGTACTTC
CDR3 length: 15; clone size: -; D gene: TRBD2; J gene: TRBJ2-3; V gene: TRBV29-1; CDR3 protein: CSVTGLAGGTDTQYF; CDR3 DNA: TGCAGCGTTACGGGACTAGCGGGAGGCACAGATACGCAGTATTTT
CDR3 length: 13; clone size: -; D gene: TRBD1; J gene: TRBJ1-2; V gene: TRBV25-1; CDR3 protein: CASSGTGIRGYTF; CDR3 DNA: TGTGCCAGCAGTGGGACAGGGATCCGGGGCTACACCTTC
CDR3 length: 14; clone size: -; D gene: -; J gene: TRBJ2-5; V gene: TRBV11-2; CDR3 protein: CASSLLWGQETQYF; CDR3 DNA: TGTGCCAGCAGCCTCCTCTGGGGTCAAGAGACCCAGTACTTC
CDR3 length: 14; clone size: -; D gene: -; J gene: TRBJ1-6; V gene: TRBV12-3/TRBV12-4; CDR3 protein: CASSFSIGNSPLHF; CDR3 DNA: TGTGCCAGCAGTTTCTCTATCGGGAATTCACCCCTCCACTTT
CDR3 length: 15; clone size: -; D gene: -; J gene: TRBJ1-6; V gene: TRBV5-6; CDR3 protein: CASSIRGSGNSPLHF; CDR3 DNA: TGTGCCAGCAGCATCCGGGGGTCCGGGAATTCGCCCCTCCACTTT
CDR3 length: 12; clone size: once; D gene: -; J gene: TRBJ2-3; V gene: TRBV2; CDR3 protein: CASSERADTQYF; CDR3 DNA: TGTGCCAGCAGTGAAAGGGCGGATACGCAGTATTTT
CDR3 length: 15; clone size: -; D gene: TRBD2; J gene: TRBJ2-5; V gene: TRBV20-1; CDR3 protein: CSARTSGGGEETQYF; CDR3 DNA: TGCAGTGCTAGAACTAGCGGGGGGGGAGAAGAGACCCAGTACTTC
CDR3 length: 17; clone size: -; D gene: TRBD2; J gene: TRBJ2-1; V gene: TRBV18; CDR3 protein: CASSRQIGTSSGDEQFF; CDR3 DNA: TGTGCCAGCTCACGCCAAATAGGGACTAGCTCGGGGGATGAGCAGTTCTTC
CDR3 length: 17; clone size: -; D gene: TRBD1; J gene: TRBJ1-5; V gene: TRBV6-6; CDR3 protein: CASSYSGQGAGNQPQHF; CDR3 DNA: TGTGCCAGCAGTTACTCGGGACAGGGGGCAGGAAATCAGCCCCAGCATTTT
CDR3 length: 16; clone size: -; D gene: -; J gene: TRBJ2-7; V gene: TRBV7-6; CDR3 protein: CANSANWGDLSYEQYF; CDR3 DNA: TGTGCCAACAGTGCAAATTGGGGGGACCTCTCCTACGAGCAGTACTTC
CDR3 length: 17; clone size: -; D gene: TRBD2; J gene: TRBJ2-2; V gene: TRBV7-6; CDR3 protein: CASSLWSNLAGYRELFF; CDR3 DNA: TGTGCCAGCAGCTTATGGAGTAACCTAGCGGGATACAGGGAGCTGTTTTTT
CDR3 length: 12; clone size: few; D gene: -; J gene: TRBJ2-7; V gene: TRBV29-1; CDR3 protein: CSVARSPNEQYF; CDR3 DNA: TGCAGCGTTGCCAGGTCCCCCAACGAGCAGTACTTC
CDR3 length: 10; clone size: -; D gene: -; J gene: TRBJ2-4; V gene: TRBV2; CDR3 protein: CASSPGPQYF; CDR3 DNA: TGTGCCAGCAGCCCCGGGCCTCAGTACTTC
CDR3 length: 16; clone size: -; D gene: -; J gene: TRBJ2-7; V gene: TRBV7-9; CDR3 protein: CASSFAIQGPGYEQYF; CDR3 DNA: TGTGCCAGCAGCTTTGCCATACAGGGACCAGGCTACGAGCAGTACTTC
CDR3 length: 14; clone size: -; D gene: -; J gene: TRBJ2-5; V gene: TRBV20-1; CDR3 protein: CSARTTGIQGTQYF; CDR3 DNA: TGCAGTGCTAGAACAACCGGAATCCAAGGCACCCAGTACTTC
CDR3 length: 14; clone size: -; D gene: -; J gene: TRBJ2-7; V gene: TRBV29-1; CDR3 protein: CSVEDRGSPYEQYF; CDR3 DNA: TGCAGCGTTGAAGACAGGGGCTCTCCCTACGAGCAGTACTTC
CDR3 length: 13; clone size: -; D gene: -; J gene: TRBJ2-5; V gene: TRBV29-1; CDR3 protein: CSCRARFQETQYF; CDR3 DNA: TGCAGCTGCAGGGCTAGATTCCAAGAGACCCAGTACTTC
CDR3 length: 13; clone size: -; D gene: -; J gene: TRBJ2-7; V gene: TRBV7-3; CDR3 protein: CASSLRDQDEQYF; CDR3 DNA: TGTGCCAGCAGCTTAAGGGATCAGGACGAGCAGTACTTC
CDR3 length: 13; clone size: -; D gene: -; J gene: TRBJ1-1; V gene: TRBV6-2/TRBV6-3; CDR3 protein: CASSFHVNTEAFF; CDR3 DNA: TGTGCCAGCAGCTTTCACGTGAACACTGAAGCTTTCTTT
CDR3 length: 15; clone size: -; D gene: TRBD2; J gene: TRBJ2-1; V gene: TRBV20-1; CDR3 protein: CSASGLAGVYNEQFF; CDR3 DNA: TGCAGTGCTTCGGGACTAGCGGGAGTTTACAATGAGCAGTTCTTC
CDR3 length: 16; clone size: -; D gene: TRBD2; J gene: TRBJ2-3; V gene: TRBV6-6; CDR3 protein: CASKPAGGRSTDTQYF; CDR3 DNA: TGTGCCAGCAAACCCGCGGGGGGGCGTAGCACAGATACGCAGTATTTT
CDR3 length: 12; clone size: -; D gene: -; J gene: TRBJ2-7; V gene: TRBV29-1; CDR3 protein: CSVAIDGYEQYF; CDR3 DNA: TGCAGCGTCGCTATCGACGGCTACGAGCAGTACTTC
CDR3 length: 12; clone size: -; D gene: TRBD2; J gene: TRBJ2-4; V gene: TRBV29-1; CDR3 protein: CSVKVREGRQYF; CDR3 DNA: TGCAGCGTTAAGGTTCGGGAGGGAAGGCAGTACTTC
CDR3 length: 13; clone size: -; D gene: -; J gene: TRBJ2-4; V gene: TRBV19; CDR3 protein: CASSIEQGNIQYF; CDR3 DNA: TGTGCCAGTAGTATAGAACAGGGTAACATTCAGTACTTC
CDR3 length: 14; clone size: -; D gene: -; J gene: TRBJ2-5; V gene: TRBV20-1; CDR3 protein: CSASVKGWQETQYF; CDR3 DNA: TGCAGTGCTAGTGTCAAGGGGTGGCAAGAGACCCAGTACTTC
CDR3 length: 12; clone size: few; D gene: -; J gene: TRBJ2-7; V gene: TRBV13; CDR3 protein: CASSFLSAEQYF; CDR3 DNA: TGTGCCAGCAGCTTCCTGAGCGCCGAGCAGTACTTC
CDR3 length: 16; clone size: -; D gene: -; J gene: TRBJ1-3; V gene: TRBV4-1; CDR3 protein: CASSQMEGRSGNTIYF; CDR3 DNA: TGCGCCAGCAGCCAAATGGAGGGTCGATCTGGAAACACCATATATTTT
CDR3 length: 15; clone size: -; D gene: TRBD2; J gene: TRBJ2-3; V gene: TRBV6-5; CDR3 protein: CASRLLAGSTDTQYF; CDR3 DNA: TGTGCCAGCAGGCTTCTAGCGGGGAGCACAGATACGCAGTATTTT
CDR3 length: 12; clone size: few; D gene: -; J gene: TRBJ2-7; V gene: TRBV5-6; CDR3 protein: CASSQTYYEQYF; CDR3 DNA: TGTGCCAGCAGCCAGACTTACTACGAGCAGTACTTC
CDR3 length: 16; clone size: -; D gene: -; J gene: TRBJ2-7; V gene: TRBV20-1; CDR3 protein: CSVRAGGHNTFYEQYF; CDR3 DNA: TGCAGTGTACGAGCCGGGGGTCATAATACATTCTACGAGCAGTACTTC
CDR3 length: 15; clone size: -; D gene: TRBD1; J gene: TRBJ2-5; V gene: TRBV20-1; CDR3 protein: CSAPSQGAIQETQYF; CDR3 DNA: TGCAGTGCACCTTCCCAGGGGGCAATCCAAGAGACCCAGTACTTC
CDR3 length: 12; clone size: few; D gene: -; J gene: TRBJ2-7; V gene: TRBV29-1; CDR3 protein: CSVVTGRYEQYF; CDR3 DNA: TGCAGCGTGGTGACAGGACGCTACGAGCAGTACTTC
CDR3 length: 20; clone size: few; D gene: TRBD1; J gene: TRBJ2-7; V gene: TRBV10-3; CDR3 protein: CAISDSDRVSTARRSYEQYF; CDR3 DNA: TGTGCCATCAGTGATTCGGACAGGGTTAGTACTGCGAGGAGGTCCTACGAGCAGTACTTC
CDR3 length: 13; clone size: many; D gene: -; J gene: TRBJ2-7; V gene: TRBV6-5; CDR3 protein: CASSRAALDEQYF; CDR3 DNA: TGTGCCAGCAGTCGGGCCGCTCTAGACGAGCAGTACTTC
CDR3 length: 17; clone size: once; D gene: TRBD1; J gene: TRBJ2-3; V gene: TRBV5-1; CDR3 protein: CASSLGRIGQGTDTQYF; CDR3 DNA: TGCGCCAGCAGCTTGGGCCGAATCGGACAGGGTACAGATACGCAGTATTTT
CDR3 length: 15; clone size: few; D gene: -; J gene: TRBJ2-4; V gene: TRBV6-5; CDR3 protein: CASSAPLSAGNIQYF; CDR3 DNA: TGTGCCAGCAGTGCCCCACTAAGCGCGGGAAACATTCAGTACTTC
CDR3 length: 16; clone size: -; D gene: -; J gene: TRBJ1-1; V gene: TRBV6-5; CDR3 protein: CASSHARTGHIKTAFF; CDR3 DNA: TGTGCCAGCAGTCACGCAAGGACCGGGCACATTAAGACAGCTTTCTTT
CDR3 length: 15; clone size: once; D gene: -; J gene: TRBJ2-6; V gene: TRBV5-1; CDR3 protein: CASSSSSSGANVLTF; CDR3 DNA: TGCGCCAGCAGCTCCTCTAGCTCTGGGGCCAACGTCCTGACTTTC
CDR3 length: 13; clone size: -; D gene: TRBD1; J gene: TRBJ2-4; V gene: TRBV6-5; CDR3 protein: CASRRDRVNIQYF; CDR3 DNA: TGTGCCAGCAGACGGGACAGGGTAAACATTCAGTACTTC
CDR3 length: 13; clone size: few; D gene: -; J gene: TRBJ2-7; V gene: TRBV29-1; CDR3 protein: CSVAGVGSYEQYF; CDR3 DNA: TGCAGCGTTGCAGGGGTGGGGTCCTACGAGCAGTACTTC
CDR3 length: 10; clone size: -; D gene: -; J gene: TRBJ1-2; V gene: TRBV29-1; CDR3 protein: CSVNRYGYTF; CDR3 DNA: TGCAGCGTTAATCGCTATGGCTACACCTTC
CDR3 length: 12; clone size: -; D gene: TRBD1; J gene: TRBJ2-7; V gene: TRBV15; CDR3 protein: CATNGQGNEQYF; CDR3 DNA: TGTGCCACCAACGGACAGGGAAACGAGCAGTACTTC
CDR3 length: 12; clone size: few; D gene: TRBD1; J gene: TRBJ2-7; V gene: TRBV5-1; CDR3 protein: CASSLGQGQQYF; CDR3 DNA: TGCGCCAGCAGCTTGGGACAGGGACAGCAGTACTTC
CDR3 length: 16; clone size: -; D gene: -; J gene: TRBJ2-7; V gene: TRBV6-6; CDR3 protein: CASSYSTSRLVYEQYF; CDR3 DNA: TGTGCCAGCAGTTACTCGACTAGTAGGTTAGTCTACGAGCAGTACTTC
CDR3 length: 16; clone size: -; D gene: -; J gene: TRBJ1-2; V gene: TRBV5-6; CDR3 protein: CASSIRDPFRGYGYTF; CDR3 DNA: TGTGCCAGCAGCATCCGGGACCCTTTCAGGGGATATGGCTACACCTTC
CDR3 length: 17; clone size: -; D gene: -; J gene: TRBJ2-7; V gene: TRBV5-1; CDR3 protein: CASSLASAIVPSYEQYF; CDR3 DNA: TGCGCCAGCAGCTTGGCCTCCGCAATAGTCCCTTCCTACGAGCAGTACTTC
CDR3 length: 15; clone size: few; D gene: TRBD2; J gene: TRBJ2-4; V gene: TRBV3-1; CDR3 protein: CASSLTSAKENIQYF; CDR3 DNA: TGTGCCAGCAGCCTGACTAGCGCTAAGGAAAACATTCAGTACTTC